This paragraph covers one TCR beta chain sequence. The data were taken from a study of CD4 and CD8 cells across lung adenocarcinoma regions. Germline values: CDR1 SGHTA, CDR2 FQGNSA. The CDR3 runs to 13 residues. TCRdb used MiXCR to reprocess the PCR reads, holding one entry per CDR3 protein. This table holds some 27,000 distinct CDR3 sequences, about 50% found once. This clonotype was obtained from a male donor with lung adenocarcinoma. The CD4 and CD8 labels of this study may be unreliable. Sequenced material: CD8+ T cells from the center of a lung tumor. The chain combines TRBV7-2 with TRBJ2-3; D is possibly TRBD1 (5 bases). The DNA end is a closer match to TRBJ2-7, so the J assignment may be wrong. The CDR3 DNA reads as TGTGCCAGGGGGCTCTGGGCCACAGACATGCAGTACTTC. As protein: CARGLWATDMQYF.